This T cell receptor (beta chain) was identified in a study of blood T cell repertoires in COVID-19. Study in general: The United States, Italy and Spain supplied acute and convalescent COVID-19 samples.

Authors' methods: Amplified reference gene primers provided the basis for estimating nucleated cell counts. TCRdb keeps only in-frame clones here, not all; method: immunoSEQ multiplex PCR. That table is the source of V, J and clone size, and D and trimming were worked out from the DNA. Found here are roughly 700,000 clones, 80% to 90% of them singletons; the top ten hold roughly 0.26%. Sequences were obtained from peripheral blood. The sequence was obtained from a woman aged 18-35 years with acute or convalescent COVID-19.

The CDR3 loop reads CATTGTGNQPQHF. The CDR3 DNA is TGTGCCACCACCGGTACGGGCAATCAGCCCCAGCATTTT. The V call is TRBV19, the J call TRBJ1-5; D not certain. The CDR3 has 13 residues. Germline values: CDR1 LNHDA, CDR2 SQIVND (reference sequence). V lost 10 bases to trimming and J lost 2 bases, with 12 bases between them.